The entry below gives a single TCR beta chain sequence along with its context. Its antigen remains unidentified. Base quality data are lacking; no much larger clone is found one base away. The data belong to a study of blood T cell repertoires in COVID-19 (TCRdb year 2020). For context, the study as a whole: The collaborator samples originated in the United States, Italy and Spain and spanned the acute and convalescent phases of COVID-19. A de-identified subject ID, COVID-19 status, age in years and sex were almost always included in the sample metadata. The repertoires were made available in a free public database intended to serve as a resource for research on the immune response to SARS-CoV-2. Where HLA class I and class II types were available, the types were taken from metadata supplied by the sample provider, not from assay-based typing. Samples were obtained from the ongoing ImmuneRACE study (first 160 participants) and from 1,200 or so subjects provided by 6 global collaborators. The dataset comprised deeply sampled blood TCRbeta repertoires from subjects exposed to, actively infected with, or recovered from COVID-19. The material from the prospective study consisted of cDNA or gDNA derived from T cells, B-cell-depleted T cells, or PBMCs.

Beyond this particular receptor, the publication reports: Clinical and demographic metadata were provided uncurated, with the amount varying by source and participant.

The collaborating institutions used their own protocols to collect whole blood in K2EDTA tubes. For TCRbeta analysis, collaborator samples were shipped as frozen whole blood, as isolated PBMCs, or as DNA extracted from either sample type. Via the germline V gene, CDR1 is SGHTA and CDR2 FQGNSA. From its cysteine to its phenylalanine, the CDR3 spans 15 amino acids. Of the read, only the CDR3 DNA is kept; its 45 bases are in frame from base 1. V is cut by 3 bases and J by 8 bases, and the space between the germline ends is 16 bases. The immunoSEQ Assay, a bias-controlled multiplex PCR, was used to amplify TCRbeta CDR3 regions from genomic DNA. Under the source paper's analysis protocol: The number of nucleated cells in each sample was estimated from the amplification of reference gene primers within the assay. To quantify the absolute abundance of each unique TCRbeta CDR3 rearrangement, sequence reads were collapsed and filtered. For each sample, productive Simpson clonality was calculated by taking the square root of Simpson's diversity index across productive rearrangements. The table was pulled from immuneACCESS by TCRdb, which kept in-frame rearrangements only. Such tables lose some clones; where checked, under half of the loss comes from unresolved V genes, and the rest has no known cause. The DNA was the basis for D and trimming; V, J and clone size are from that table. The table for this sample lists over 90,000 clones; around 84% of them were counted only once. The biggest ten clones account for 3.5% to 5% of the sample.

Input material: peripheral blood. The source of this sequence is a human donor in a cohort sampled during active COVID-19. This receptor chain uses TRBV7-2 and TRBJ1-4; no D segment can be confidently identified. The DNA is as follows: TGTGCCAGCAGCTTTGATATTTCAGGCAAGGAAAAACTGTTTTTT. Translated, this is CASSFDISGKEKLFF.